What follows are 20 T cell receptor beta chains derived from one specimen sequenced in a study of shared clonotypes between healthy human individuals (dated by TCRdb to the early 2020s). Library construction relied on the immunoSEQ multiplex PCR assay. In TCRdb, the immuneACCESS table is reduced to in-frame sequences with V and J assigned. These tables do not hold every clone; where another copy was compared, an unresolved V gene accounts for under half, and the others remain unexplained. The sample includes roughly 640,000 clones, with almost 97% observed a single time. Of the sample, 0.055% to 0.07% is held by the ten largest clones. The sequenced material came from naive CD4+ T cells sorted from blood. Explained via the paper, the cell subset or site label denotes: CD45RA+ positively selected. Receptor source: a woman aged 30 to 39 in good health.

Only one count was recorded for this clone. The chain couples TRBV5-1 to TRBJ2-7, with a tentative D call TRBD2 (6 bases). The CDR3 spans 15 residues. Between the trimmed V and J ends, which lost 3 bases and 4 bases, there was a span of 17 bases. Germline CDR1 is SGHRS and CDR2 is YFSETQ. The CDR3 DNA sequence: TGCGCCAGCAGCTGGGGGACTGAGGCAGCATACGAGCAGTACTTC. It translates to CASSWGTEAAYEQYF.

The chain links TRBV19 to TRBJ2-6; D gene ambiguous. CDR1 and CDR2 (germline): LNHDA, SQIVND (reference sequence). This CDR3 has 15 amino acids. Trimming took 6 bases from V and 0 from J, leaving 9 bases between them. CDR3 protein: CASRDRSSGANVLTF. In nucleotides, the CDR3 is TGTGCCAGTAGGGACCGAAGCTCTGGGGCCAACGTCCTGACTTTC. Filled out from reference TRBV19 and TRBJ2-6, the complete variable domain reads DGGITQSPKYLFRKEGQNVTLSCEQNLNHDAMYWYRQDPGQGLRLIYYSQIVNDFQKGDIAEGYSVSREKKESFPLTVTSAQKNPTAFYLCASRDRSSGANVLTFGAGSRLTVL.

The chain employs TRBV7-8 and TRBJ2-7; TRBD1 matches 10 bases. Germline V CDR1 and CDR2: SGHVS, FQNEAQ. The ends lost 6 bases at V and 9 bases at J; junction bases unmatched: 11. The CDR3 covers 14 residues. Here the CDR3 DNA reads TGTGCCAGCAGTTCAGACAGGGGGCGAGTCGGGCAGTACTTC. Protein sequence: CASSSDRGRVGQYF.

J is TRBJ2-2 and V is TRBV6-5; no definite D call. The CDR3 totals 16 residues. CDR1 is MNHEY, CDR2 SVGAGI, per germline. V dropped 1 base and J dropped 0 bases, with 9 bases sitting between them. The CDR3 here is CASSYFKPSNTGELFF. The CDR3 DNA reads TGTGCCAGCAGTTACTTTAAGCCGTCGAACACCGGGGAGCTGTTTTTT.

This rearrangement joins TRBV4-1 to TRBJ1-2; D unclear. CDR1 is MGHRA, CDR2 YSYEKL, per germline. The germline V and J ends were trimmed by 1 base and 2 bases, with 20 bases remaining between them. The CDR3 runs to 18 residues. The CDR3 DNA reads TGCGCCAGCAGCCAAGGGCCCGTTTGGAAGGGTTTAAACTATGGCTACACCTTC. Residues: CASSQGPVWKGLNYGYTF.

The CDR3 DNA is TGTGCCAGCAGTGCCCTAGGGGGGAGGGCCGGTTTGTACACTGAAGCTTTCTTT. Protein sequence: CASSALGGRAGLYTEAFF. The gene calls are TRBV25-1 and TRBJ1-1; D perhaps matches TRBD1 (6 bases). V lost 4 bases and J lost 3, with 24 bases in between. The CDR3 consists of 18 residues. Germline V lookup: CDR1 MGHDK, CDR2 SYGVNS.

This clone was counted once. The chain employs TRBV6-5 and TRBJ2-1; D assignment may be TRBD1 or TRBD2 (6 bases each). The length of the CDR3 is 13 residues. With 7 bases removed from V and 7 bases from J, the gap between germline ends came to 14 bases. Germline V gene sequence: CDR1 MNHEY, CDR2 SVGAGI. The DNA for the CDR3 is TGTGCCAGCATCCCGGGAGACAGGAATGAGCAGTTCTTC. Its translation: CASIPGDRNEQFF.

This clone appeared a single time. The rearrangement uses TRBV10-1 and TRBJ2-2, with 9 bases identical to TRBD2. With V trimmed by 5 bases and J by 6 bases, 10 bases remained unmatched. CDR1 and CDR2 from the germline V gene are WNHNN and SYGVQD (reference sequence). CDR3 length: 16 residues. The CDR3 spells CASSRLAGSSAGELFF. DNA of the CDR3: TGCGCCAGCAGTAGGCTAGCGGGATCAAGCGCCGGGGAGCTGTTTTTT.

The J gene is TRBJ1-2, the V gene TRBV28, with D hard to call. Trimming removed 5 bases at V and 2 bases at J, with 9 bases between. The CDR3 loop spans 13 amino acids. CDR1 and CDR2 (germline): MDHEN, SYDVKM. The CDR3 sequence is CASSGNPNYGYTF. The DNA of the CDR3 is TGTGCCAGCAGTGGTAACCCCAACTATGGCTACACCTTC.

The chain links TRBV11-3 to TRBJ2-2, with 11 bases aligning to TRBD2. Per germline, CDR1 SGHNT and CDR2 YENEEA. Unmatched junction bases numbered 9, after V lost 5 bases and J lost 7 bases. The CDR3 loop spans 16 amino acids. For the CDR3, the DNA is TGTGCCAGCAGCCCGCAAACTAGCGGGAGTGGCGGGGAGCTGTTTTTT. Encoded protein: CASSPQTSGSGGELFF.

This clone was counted a few times. The CDR3 here is CASSIIGGADGNTIYF. The CDR3 DNA is TGTGCCAGCAGTATAATAGGAGGCGCCGACGGAAACACCATATATTTT. The rearrangement joins TRBV7-9 to TRBJ1-3; D not resolved. The CDR3 covers 16 residues. Trimming pared 6 bases from V and 4 bases from J, leaving 19 bases between. Germline-derived CDR1 and CDR2 are SEHNR and FQNEAQ (reference sequence).

The rearrangement links TRBV28 to TRBJ1-2, with D perhaps matching TRBD1 (5 bases). The CDR3 is 14 residues long. The V end was cut by 1 base, the J end by 11 bases, with 17 bases between. Per germline, CDR1 MDHEN and CDR2 SYDVKM. The CDR3 protein is CASSLYGTDTDYTF. The CDR3 region has the DNA TGTGCCAGCAGTTTATATGGGACCGATACGGATTACACCTTC.

The CDR3 spells CATSTIRRPQETQYF. CDR3 sequence (DNA): TGTGCCACCAGCACCATCAGACGGCCCCAAGAGACCCAGTACTTC. This chain connects TRBV15 to TRBJ2-5; D remains unclear. Trimming pared 4 bases from V and 1 base from J, leaving 13 bases between. Germline V CDR1 and CDR2: LNHNV, YYDKDF (reference sequence). CDR3 length equals 15 residues.

The chain joins TRBV19 to TRBJ2-3; D not resolved. The CDR3 length is 14 residues. Trimming took 10 bases from V and 2 from J, leaving 16 bases between them. The V gene's germline CDR1 is LNHDA and CDR2 SQIVND (reference sequence). In DNA, the CDR3 is TGTGCCACAAACGGTGGGCCTATCACAGATACGCAGTATTTT. Amino acid sequence: CATNGGPITDTQYF.

CDR3 amino acids: CASSPGMRRGGNQPQHF. The CDR3 DNA reads as TGTGCCAGCAGCCCAGGTATGCGTAGGGGCGGCAATCAGCCCCAGCATTTT. This chain uses TRBV7-9 with TRBJ1-5; TRBD1 might be the D (5 bases). The V end was cut by 5 bases, the J end by 2 bases, with 19 bases between. In germline, CDR1 is SEHNR, CDR2 FQNEAQ (reference sequence). The CDR3 extends over 17 amino acids.

The chain joins TRBV6-1 to TRBJ2-7; a weak D match, TRBD1 (5 bases). Germline V gene data show CDR1 as MNHNS and CDR2 as SASEGT. V lost 6 bases, J lost 3 bases, and 12 bases lay in between. This CDR3 has 13 residues. In DNA, the CDR3 is TGTGCCAGCAGCGTCCCAGGGCGCTACGAGCAGTACTTC. Translation: CASSVPGRYEQYF.

The chain recombines TRBV6-6 with TRBJ1-2; 7 bases line up with TRBD1. V trimming: 6 bases; J trimming: 5 bases; junction bases outside the gene matches: 9. The CDR3 sequence is 14 residues long. CDR1 and CDR2 from the germline V gene are MNHNY and SVGAGI (reference sequence). The CDR3 nucleotides read TGTGCCAGCAGGGGACAGAGACAGGAGTATGGCTACACCTTC. This translates into CASRGQRQEYGYTF.

The rearrangement joins TRBV27 to TRBJ2-7; TRBD2 matches 8 bases. Germline CDR1 MNHEY, CDR2 SMNVEV (reference sequence). With 8 bases clipped from V and 2 bases from J, the junction kept 14 bases outside the gene matches. This CDR3 is built from 16 residues. The CDR3 DNA is TGTGCCAGCGTAGAACGAGCGGGGGTAATGACCTACGAGCAGTACTTC. Translation: CASVERAGVMTYEQYF.

V and J are TRBV5-1 and TRBJ2-3; TRBD1 agrees at 8 bases. The CDR3 extends over 16 amino acids. Trimming removed 2 bases from V and 0 bases from J; junction bases left unmatched: 5. Germline-derived CDR1 and CDR2 are SGHRS and YFSETQ. DNA for the CDR3: TGCGCCAGCAGCTTTGGGACAGGCCCCAGCACAGATACGCAGTATTTT. This gives the protein CASSFGTGPSTDTQYF.

The chain recombines TRBV6-5 with TRBJ2-2; a possible D gene is TRBD2 (5 bases). There are 15 residues in the CDR3. The germline V gene has CDR1 MNHEY and CDR2 SVGAGI. The V end was cut by 2 bases, the J end by 7 bases, with 14 bases between. CDR3 region: CASSYRGSRNGELFF. The CDR3 bases are TGTGCCAGCAGTTACAGAGGGAGCCGCAACGGGGAGCTGTTTTTT.